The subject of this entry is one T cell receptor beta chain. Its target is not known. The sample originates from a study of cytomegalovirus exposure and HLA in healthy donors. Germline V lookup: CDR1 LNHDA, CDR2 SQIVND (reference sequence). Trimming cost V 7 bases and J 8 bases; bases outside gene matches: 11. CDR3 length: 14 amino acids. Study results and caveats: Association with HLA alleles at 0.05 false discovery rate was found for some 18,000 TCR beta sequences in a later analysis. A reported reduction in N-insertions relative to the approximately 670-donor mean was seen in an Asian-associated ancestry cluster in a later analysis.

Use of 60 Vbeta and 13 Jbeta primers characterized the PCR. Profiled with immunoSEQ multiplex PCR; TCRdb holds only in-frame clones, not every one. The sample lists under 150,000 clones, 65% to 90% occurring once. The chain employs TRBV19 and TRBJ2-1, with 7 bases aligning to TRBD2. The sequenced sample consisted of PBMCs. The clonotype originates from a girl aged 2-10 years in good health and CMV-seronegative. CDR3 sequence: CASMRYLGGDEQFF. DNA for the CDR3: TGTGCCAGTATGAGGTACTTGGGGGGGGATGAGCAGTTCTTC.